This T cell receptor beta chain was captured by sequencing in a study of blood T cell repertoires in COVID-19. The repertoire was sequenced with immunoSEQ multiplex PCR; TCRdb's copy has only in-frame clones and lacks some. The repertoire holds 95,000 to 100,000 clones, 80% to 90% seen once, with 4% to 5% in the top ten. This clone was detected once. This receptor was obtained from a human donor with COVID-19, enrolled during active disease. The donor label of this sample is uncertain. Sequences were obtained from peripheral blood.

The CDR3 sequence is CASGSGLAGTDTQYF. The CDR3, as DNA: TGTGCCAGCGGCTCGGGACTAGCGGGGACAGATACGCAGTATTTT. V and J are TRBV2 and TRBJ2-3, with 13 bases identical to TRBD2. The germline CDR1 and CDR2 sequences are SNHLY and FYNNEI. The CDR3 extends over 15 amino acids. The V segment lost 8 bases and the J segment 3 bases; nucleotides outside the gene matches: 5.